This T cell receptor beta chain was observed in a study of blood T cell repertoires in COVID-19. Study-wide context: Material from acute and convalescent COVID-19 was sourced from the United States, Italy and Spain. PBMCs, B-cell-depleted T cells, or T cells provided the cDNA or gDNA that made up the material.

Trimming left V 5 bases short and J 4 bases short, with 8 bases between. The CDR3 covers 12 residues. Germline V gene lookup returns CDR1 MNHNY and CDR2 SVGAGI (reference sequence). In the original processing: Using reference gene primer amplification, nucleated cell counts were estimated. The assay was immunoSEQ multiplex PCR, and TCRdb's table has in-frame clones only and misses some. V and J calls and clone size follow that table, whereas D and trimming were derived from the DNA. The sample gives some 140,000 clones, around nine tenths of which show up once; 2% to 2.5% is in the top ten. The sequence came from a man aged 70 or older with active COVID-19. The sequencing input was peripheral blood. The V gene is TRBV6-6, the J gene TRBJ1-1, with D hard to call. The CDR3 loop reads CASSRPRTEAFF. CDR3 DNA sequence: TGTGCCAGCAGTCGCCCCCGCACTGAAGCTTTCTTT.